A single count supports the clone carrying this T cell receptor beta chain. The target antigen is unknown. This specimen belongs to a study of T cell repertoires in cytomegalovirus infection. Across the study: Public TCR beta signatures indicated both CMV infection and matching HLA type.

Each CDR3 protein is one row after TCRdb ran MiXCR on the reads. Counted here are 600,000 to 800,000 distinct CDR3 sequences, 24% occurring once; the ten biggest clones make up less than 10%. Germline assignment: CDR1 SGHNT and CDR2 YYREEE (reference sequence). Trimming left V 6 bases short and J 3 bases short, with 8 bases between. CDR3 size: 12 residues. Study-wide findings and caveats: Carriers of CMV plus the relevant HLA were identified by cumulative public TCR beta family frequency. HLA-C-restricted TCR beta clonotypes specific for CMV led the ex vivo response.

V and J are TRBV5-4 and TRBJ2-3, with D hard to call. The specimen was CD8+ T cells from PBMCs. The origin of this receptor is a human donor in good health (CMV status not recorded). Some clones in this sample may be carry-over from other donors' samples. As DNA, the CDR3 is TGTGCCAGCATTTACTGGACAGATACGCAGTATTTT. Encoded protein: CASIYWTDTQYF.